This T cell receptor beta chain was found in a study of type 1 regulatory T cells. Study summary: T-allo10 is an in vitro-generated, Tr1-enriched CD4 T cell product specific for alloantigen.

In its sample, this clonotype was seen many times. What it recognizes is unknown. TCRdb used MiXCR to reprocess the reads, holding one entry per CDR3 protein. The sample has about 14,000 distinct CDR3 sequences, roughly an eighth seen once. Material for sequencing was cultured T cells, either the whole culture or a sorted T cell fraction (not recorded which). The sequence came from a human donor in good health.

The CDR3 reads CASSLYVMNTEAFF. In DNA form, the CDR3 reads TGCGCCAGCAGCTTGTATGTAATGAACACTGAAGCTTTCTTT. The V call is TRBV5-1, the J call TRBJ1-1, with unresolved D. Trimming cost V 1 base and J 0 bases, with 7 bases left between them. The germline V gene encodes CDR1 SGHRS and CDR2 YFSETQ. This CDR3 comprises 14 residues.